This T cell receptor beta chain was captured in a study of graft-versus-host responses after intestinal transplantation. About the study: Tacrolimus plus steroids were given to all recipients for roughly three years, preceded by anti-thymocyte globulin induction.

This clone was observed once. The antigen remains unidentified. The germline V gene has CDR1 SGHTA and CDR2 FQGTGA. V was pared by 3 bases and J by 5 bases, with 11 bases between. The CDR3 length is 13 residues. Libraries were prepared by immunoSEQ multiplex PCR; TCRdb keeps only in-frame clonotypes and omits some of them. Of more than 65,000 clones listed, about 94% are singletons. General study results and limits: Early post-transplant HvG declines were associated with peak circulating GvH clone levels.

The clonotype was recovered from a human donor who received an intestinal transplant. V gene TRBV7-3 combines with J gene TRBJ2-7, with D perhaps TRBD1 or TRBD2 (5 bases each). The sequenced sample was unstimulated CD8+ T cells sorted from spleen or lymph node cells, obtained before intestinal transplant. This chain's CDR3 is CASSLVWGNEQYF. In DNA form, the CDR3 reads TGTGCCAGCAGCTTGGTATGGGGGAACGAGCAGTACTTC.